Below, 28 T cell receptor beta chains from the same sample are listed, as sequenced in a study of T cell clones after liver transplantation. Using immunoSEQ multiplex PCR, the repertoire was profiled, and TCRdb retains in-frame clones only, with some absent. The sample carries about 80,000 clones, roughly 85% recorded once. This specimen consisted of CD4+ T cells from blood, obtained 46 months after liver transplant. The source of these receptors is a human patient who received a liver transplant. Some T cells may have originated in the graft donor.

The chain carries TRBV6-1 and TRBJ1-1, with D possibly being TRBD1 (6 bases). The CDR3 loop spans 14 amino acids. Germline CDR1 and CDR2: MNHNS and SASEGT. V was cut by 6 bases and J by 2 bases, with 13 bases left in between. The CDR3 region has the DNA TGTGCCAGCAGGCTGACAGGAGCTAACACTGAAGCTTTCTTT. Amino acid sequence: CASRLTGANTEAFF.

The chain employs TRBV2 and TRBJ1-4, with 7 bases identical to TRBD1. Germline CDR1 and CDR2: SNHLY and FYNNEI. This CDR3 is 14 amino acids long. The junction had 5 bases not matched to a gene; V was cut back by 7 bases and J by 3 bases. This CDR3 reads CASTLQGSNEKLFF. In DNA form, the CDR3 reads TGTGCCAGCACACTACAGGGGTCTAATGAAAAACTGTTTTTT.

The V call is TRBV27, the J call TRBJ2-4; D may correspond to TRBD1 or TRBD2 (5 bases each). The V gene's germline CDR1 is MNHEY and CDR2 SMNVEV (reference sequence). V was clipped by 1 base and J by 7 bases, with 14 bases between them. The CDR3 consists of 15 residues. DNA of the CDR3: TGTGCCAGCAGTTTATTCTACGGGGCTCTGAACATTCAGTACTTC. As protein: CASSLFYGALNIQYF.

In its sample, this clone was seen once. The V and J genes are TRBV18 and TRBJ1-3; a possible D gene is TRBD1 (5 bases). The germline gives CDR1 KGHSH, CDR2 LQKENI. There are 16 residues in the CDR3. Trimming stripped 3 bases from V and 0 bases from J, with 12 bases between. The CDR3 sequence is CASSPQQDLSGNTIYF. Here the CDR3 DNA reads TGTGCCAGCTCACCGCAACAGGACCTCTCTGGAAACACCATATATTTT.

This CDR3 reads CASSPREDGYTF. CDR3 nucleotides: TGTGCCAGCTCACCACGTGAGGATGGCTACACCTTC. V gene TRBV18 combines with J gene TRBJ1-2; no firm D call. Between the trimmed V and J ends, which lost 1 base and 6 bases, there was a span of 6 bases. The CDR3 covers 12 residues. From germline, CDR1 is KGHSH and CDR2 LQKENI.

The chain combines TRBV29-1 with TRBJ1-3; no definite D call. Trimming shortened V by 6 bases and J by 1 base, and 16 bases separated the two germline ends. CDR1 SQVTM and CDR2 ANQGSEA come from the germline V gene. CDR3 length: 15 amino acids. This chain's CDR3 is CSVRAAGGSGNTIYF. The CDR3 nucleotides read TGCAGCGTCCGGGCGGCAGGAGGGTCTGGAAACACCATATATTTT.

The chain has TRBV4-3 and TRBJ2-2, with a tentative D call TRBD1 (7 bases). The CDR3 is 16 amino acids. Germline V lookup: CDR1 LGHNA, CDR2 YSLEER. The V end was cut by 3 bases, the J end by 5 bases, with 16 bases between. CDR3 DNA sequence: TGCGCCAGCAGCCACCTGACAGGGAGGTGGACCGGGGAGCTGTTTTTT. It codes for CASSHLTGRWTGELFF.

The V and J genes are TRBV5-1 and TRBJ2-3; 10 positions match TRBD2. With 4 bases clipped from V and 4 bases from J, the junction kept 3 bases outside the gene matches. The germline gives CDR1 SGHRS, CDR2 YFSETQ. This CDR3 is 14 amino acids long. CDR3 protein: CASSGTSDADTQYF. In nucleotides, the CDR3 is TGCGCCAGCAGCGGGACTAGCGATGCAGATACGCAGTATTTT.

The gene calls are TRBV18 and TRBJ2-7; 7 bases align to TRBD1. This CDR3 has 14 amino acids. Germline V gives CDR1 KGHSH, CDR2 LQKENI. Trimming removed 6 bases from V and 3 bases from J; junction bases left unmatched: 8. The CDR3 sequence: CASSPTGTDYEQYF. The CDR3 DNA reads TGTGCCAGCTCTCCAACCGGGACAGACTACGAGCAGTACTTC.

This clone came up a few times. V gene TRBV5-1 combines with J gene TRBJ1-4; TRBD1 matches 12 bases. Germline CDR1 reads SGHRS; CDR2 reads YFSETQ. The CDR3 extends over 15 amino acids. V shed 6 bases and J 3 bases; nucleotides not matched to a gene: 3. CDR3 region: CASTGQGASNEKLFF. The DNA of the CDR3 is TGCGCCAGCACGGGACAGGGGGCTTCTAATGAAAAACTGTTTTTT. The full variable domain, completed using reference TRBV5-1 and TRBJ1-4, is KAGVTQTPRYLIKTRGQQVTLSCSPISGHRSVSWYQQTPGQGLQFLFEYFSETQRNKGNFPGRFSGRQFSNSRSEMNVSTLELGDSALYLCASTGQGASNEKLFFGSGTQLSVL.

This chain uses TRBV18 with TRBJ2-2, with 7 bases matching TRBD1. This CDR3 spans 16 amino acids. V lost 3 bases, J lost 2 bases, and 6 bases stayed unmatched. CDR1 KGHSH and CDR2 LQKENI come from the germline V gene. The DNA of the CDR3 is TGTGCCAGCTCACCCCCAATAGGGGGCAACACCGGGGAGCTGTTTTTT. It encodes CASSPPIGGNTGELFF.

V and J are TRBV7-9 and TRBJ2-1; 11 nucleotides line up with TRBD2. Unmatched junction bases numbered 5, after V lost 6 bases and J lost 4 bases. The CDR3 has 15 amino acids. Germline V gene data show CDR1 as SEHNR and CDR2 as FQNEAQ (reference sequence). The CDR3, as DNA: TGTGCCAGCAGACCTACTAGCGGGAGATACAATGAGCAGTTCTTC. Its protein product is CASRPTSGRYNEQFF.

This chain's CDR3 is CASSQSLAGGYTGELFF. The CDR3, as DNA: TGCGCCAGCAGCCAATCCTTGGCGGGAGGGTACACCGGGGAGCTGTTTTTT. The chain links TRBV4-1 to TRBJ2-2; 9 nucleotides agree with TRBD2. Trimming cost V 2 bases and J 3 bases; bases outside gene matches: 7. Germline assignment: CDR1 MGHRA and CDR2 YSYEKL. The CDR3 has 17 residues.

The J gene is TRBJ2-1, the V gene TRBV18, with a weak D call TRBD1 (7 bases). Trimming pared 0 bases from V and 5 bases from J, leaving 11 bases between. This CDR3 comprises 15 residues. The germline CDR1 and CDR2 sequences are KGHSH and LQKENI. The DNA for the CDR3 is TGTGCCAGCTCACCACCCCCAGGGGGGAACAATGAGCAGTTCTTC. It is translated as CASSPPPGGNNEQFF.

The rearrangement links TRBV5-6 to TRBJ1-2, with a weak D call TRBD1 (5 bases). The CDR3 runs 13 residues. Germline V gene lookup returns CDR1 SGHDT and CDR2 YYEEEE. V was cut by 0 bases and J by 6 bases, with 9 bases left in between. The CDR3 loop is CASSLVATDGYTF. The CDR3, as DNA: TGTGCCAGCAGCTTGGTCGCGACAGATGGCTACACCTTC.

This rearrangement joins TRBV6-5 to TRBJ2-1; no clear D gene. The CDR3 has 12 amino acids. Trimming removed 3 bases at V and 5 bases at J, with 5 bases between. Germline CDR1 MNHEY, CDR2 SVGAGI. The CDR3 reads CASSYMNNEQFF. The CDR3 coding sequence is TGTGCCAGCAGTTATATGAACAATGAGCAGTTCTTC.

This sequence joins TRBV28 and TRBJ1-1, with a weak D call TRBD1 (5 bases). The V gene's germline CDR1 is MDHEN and CDR2 SYDVKM. This CDR3 is 16 amino acids long. V lost 5 bases, J lost 1 base, and 17 bases lay in between. CDR3 nucleotides: TGTGCCAGCAGTCCCTGGGACTGGCACGGGAACACTGAAGCTTTCTTT. As protein: CASSPWDWHGNTEAFF.

The rearrangement links TRBV7-9 to TRBJ2-1; D is ambiguous. Trimming cost V 5 bases and J 10 bases, with 12 bases left between them. The CDR3 has 12 amino acids. Germline V gene lookup returns CDR1 SEHNR and CDR2 FQNEAQ (reference sequence). The CDR3 DNA sequence: TGTGCCAGCAGCCTCCGTACTGAAGAGCAGTTCTTC. It codes for CASSLRTEEQFF. The full variable domain, with the rest looked up from reference TRBV7-9 and TRBJ2-1, is DTGVSQNPRHKITKRGQNVTFRCDPISEHNRLYWYRQTLGQGPEFLTYFQNEAQLEKSRLLSDRFSAERPKGSFSTLEIQRTEQGDSAMYLCASSLRTEEQFFGPGTRLTVL.

The chain links TRBV11-2 to TRBJ2-7; 9 bases align to TRBD1. The J segment lost 5 bases and the V segment lost 5 bases, leaving 4 bases of the junction unmatched. Germline CDR1 reads SGHAT; CDR2 reads FQNNGV. The CDR3 has 13 amino acids. The CDR3, as DNA: TGTGCCAGCAGCAGGGACAGGGAGGACGAGCAGTACTTC. Its protein is CASSRDREDEQYF.

The genes are TRBV2 and TRBJ1-2; TRBD1 agrees at 7 bases. The germline gives CDR1 SNHLY, CDR2 FYNNEI. J was trimmed by 1 base and V by 7 bases; bases with no gene match: 12. CDR3 length equals 16 residues. DNA of the CDR3: TGTGCCAGCACTAGAGGACAGGTGATTGATAACTATGGCTACACCTTC. Its protein product is CASTRGQVIDNYGYTF.

The V call is TRBV5-1, the J call TRBJ2-2; D may be TRBD2 (5 bases). The germline V gene has CDR1 SGHRS and CDR2 YFSETQ. Trimming cost V 1 base and J 6 bases, with 13 bases left between them. This CDR3 is 15 amino acids long. The CDR3 region has the DNA TGCGCCAGCAGCTTGCAGCGCCTAGCTTCCGGGGAGCTGTTTTTT. Encoded protein: CASSLQRLASGELFF. The variable domain in full, with the rest retrieved from reference TRBV5-1 and TRBJ2-2, is KAGVTQTPRYLIKTRGQQVTLSCSPISGHRSVSWYQQTPGQGLQFLFEYFSETQRNKGNFPGRFSGRQFSNSRSEMNVSTLELGDSALYLCASSLQRLASGELFFGEGSRLTVL.

This clone is a singleton in its sample. The V gene is TRBV29-1, the J gene TRBJ2-7, with TRBD1 as a possible D gene (6 bases). Trimming removed 5 bases at V and 2 bases at J, with 10 bases between. This CDR3 region has 12 residues. Germline lookup yields CDR1 SQVTM and CDR2 ANQGSEA. The CDR3 bases are TGCAGCGTTACAGGGCCAACCTACGAGCAGTACTTC. Translating it yields CSVTGPTYEQYF.

This clone has just a few counts. The gene calls are TRBV28 and TRBJ2-3; D remains unclear. This CDR3 region has 14 residues. The germline gives CDR1 MDHEN, CDR2 SYDVKM. The ends were cut back, 6 bases at V and 0 bases at J, with 10 bases in the middle. The CDR3 sequence is CASRLGTSTDTQYF. The CDR3 DNA reads TGTGCCAGCAGGCTAGGCACTAGCACAGATACGCAGTATTTT.

This chain links TRBV7-9 with TRBJ2-7; a possible D gene is TRBD2 (6 bases). The CDR3 covers 13 residues. Trimming removed 2 bases from V and 5 bases from J, with 10 bases in between. Germline assignment: CDR1 SEHNR and CDR2 FQNEAQ (reference sequence). CDR3 sequence: CASSLSWEDEQYF. The CDR3, as DNA: TGTGCCAGCAGCTTAAGTTGGGAGGACGAGCAGTACTTC.

This clone appeared a few times. The rearrangement uses TRBV4-1 and TRBJ1-1, with 9 nucleotides matching TRBD1. This CDR3 has 16 amino acids. The germline V gene has CDR1 MGHRA and CDR2 YSYEKL. V trimming: 3 bases; J trimming: 3 bases; junction bases outside the gene matches: 8. The CDR3 region is CASSQGQGQRYTEAFF. In DNA form, the CDR3 reads TGCGCCAGCAGCCAGGGACAGGGCCAGAGGTACACTGAAGCTTTCTTT.

The V gene is TRBV6-1, the J gene TRBJ2-5, with a possible D match to TRBD1 (5 bases). Germline loops: CDR1 MNHNS, CDR2 SASEGT. CDR3 size: 11 residues. V was shortened by 10 bases and J by 2 bases, with 8 bases between the two germline ends. The CDR3 bases are TGTGCCATCGACAGTCAAGAGACCCAGTACTTC. Translating it yields CAIDSQETQYF.

This clone appeared a few times. The chain combines TRBV28 with TRBJ1-5; a weak D match, TRBD1 (5 bases). The CDR3 is 15 amino acids. Germline CDR1 MDHEN, CDR2 SYDVKM. V lost 5 bases and J 1 base, leaving 12 bases between the germline ends. DNA for the CDR3: TGTGCCAGCAGTGGAGGGGAGAGGAGCAATCAGCCCCAGCATTTT. This gives the protein CASSGGERSNQPQHF.

The chain uses TRBV5-1 and TRBJ2-2; D possibly uses TRBD1 or TRBD2 (5 bases each). CDR1 and CDR2 (germline): SGHRS, YFSETQ. The CDR3 totals 15 residues. V was trimmed by 4 bases and J by 1 base, leaving 11 bases between them. In DNA form, the CDR3 reads TGCGCCAGCAGCAGGTCTGGGGGGAACACCGGGGAGCTGTTTTTT. It codes for CASSRSGGNTGELFF.